This entry lists 5 T cell receptor beta chains sequenced from one sample in a study of blood T cell repertoires in COVID-19. TCRdb's copy holds only in-frame clones and misses some; the assay was immunoSEQ multiplex PCR. This sample carries 200,000 or so clones, around 80% of them seen once, and the ten largest clones take approximately 2.4%. Specimen: peripheral blood. The receptors were gathered from a man in his forties or fifties who had recovered from COVID-19.

This rearrangement joins TRBV7-2 to TRBJ2-7; D is possibly TRBD1 (6 bases). This CDR3 comprises 14 residues. Deletions cut 5 bases from V and 6 bases from J, with 17 bases between. Germline V gene lookup returns CDR1 SGHTA and CDR2 FQGNSA. CDR3: CASSPLRQETEQYF. CDR3 DNA sequence: TGTGCCAGCAGCCCCCTTCGACAGGAGACCGAGCAGTACTTC.

This clone came up a few times. V usage is TRBV7-9 and J usage is TRBJ1-5, with D hard to call. Germline CDR1 and CDR2: SEHNR and FQNEAQ (reference sequence). This CDR3 spans 13 amino acids. V lost 3 bases, J lost 5 bases, and 8 bases lay in between. This chain's CDR3 is CASSLGADQPQHF. The CDR3 nucleotides are TGTGCCAGCAGCTTGGGAGCGGATCAGCCCCAGCATTTT.

This clone was detected only a few times. The J gene is TRBJ2-1, the V gene TRBV2, with D possibly TRBD2 on 5 matching bases. The CDR3 totals 11 residues. Trimming pared 3 bases from V and 9 bases from J, leaving 6 bases between. CDR1 SNHLY and CDR2 FYNNEI come from the germline V gene. The CDR3 DNA sequence: TGTGCCAGCAGTGAGACTACTGAGCAGTTCTTC. Amino acid sequence: CASSETTEQFF. The variable domain in full, completed from reference TRBV2 and TRBJ2-1, reads EPEVTQTPSHQVTQMGQEVILRCVPISNHLYFYWYRQILGQKVEFLVSFYNNEISEKSEIFDDQFSVERPDGSNFTLKIRSTKLEDSAMYFCASSETTEQFFGPGTRLTVL.

This chain connects TRBV4-3 to TRBJ2-5; tentative D call: TRBD1 (5 bases). Per the germline V gene, CDR1 is LGHNA and CDR2 is YSLEER. Trimming pared 0 bases from V and 5 bases from J, leaving 16 bases between. This CDR3 is built from 16 residues. CDR3 loop: CASSQDAAGLGETQYF. Written as DNA, the CDR3 is TGCGCCAGCAGCCAAGATGCGGCAGGGTTAGGGGAGACCCAGTACTTC.

This chain connects TRBV5-4 to TRBJ2-1; D might be TRBD1 (5 bases). V dropped 9 bases and J dropped 4 bases, with 17 bases sitting between them. Per the germline V gene, CDR1 is SGHNT and CDR2 is YYREEE (reference sequence). CDR3 size: 14 residues. CDR3 region: CATFVVGAYNEQFF. CDR3 coding DNA: TGTGCCACCTTTGTTGTTGGGGCGTACAATGAGCAGTTCTTC.